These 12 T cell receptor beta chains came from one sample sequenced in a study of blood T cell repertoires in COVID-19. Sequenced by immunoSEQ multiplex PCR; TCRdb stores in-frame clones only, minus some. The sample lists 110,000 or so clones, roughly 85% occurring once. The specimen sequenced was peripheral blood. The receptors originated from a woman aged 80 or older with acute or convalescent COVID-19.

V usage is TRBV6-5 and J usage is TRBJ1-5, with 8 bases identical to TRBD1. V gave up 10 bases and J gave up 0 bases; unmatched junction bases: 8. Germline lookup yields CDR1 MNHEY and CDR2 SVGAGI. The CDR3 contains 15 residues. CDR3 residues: CATSLDRASNQPQHF. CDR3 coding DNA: TGTGCCACCTCACTGGACAGGGCTAGCAATCAGCCCCAGCATTTT.

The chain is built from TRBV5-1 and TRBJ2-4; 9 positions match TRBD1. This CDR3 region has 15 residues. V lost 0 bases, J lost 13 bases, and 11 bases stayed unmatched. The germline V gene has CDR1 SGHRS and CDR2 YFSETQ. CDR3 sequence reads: CASSLDRGRLGGQYF. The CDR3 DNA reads TGCGCCAGCAGCTTGGACAGGGGGCGCTTGGGAGGGCAGTACTTC.

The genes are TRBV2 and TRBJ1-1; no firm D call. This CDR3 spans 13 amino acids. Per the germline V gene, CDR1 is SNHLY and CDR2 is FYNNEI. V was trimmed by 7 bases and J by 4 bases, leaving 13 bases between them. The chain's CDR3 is CASTEEGGTEAFF. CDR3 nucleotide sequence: TGTGCCAGCACCGAGGAGGGAGGCACTGAAGCTTTCTTT. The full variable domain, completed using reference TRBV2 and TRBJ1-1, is EPEVTQTPSHQVTQMGQEVILRCVPISNHLYFYWYRQILGQKVEFLVSFYNNEISEKSEIFDDQFSVERPDGSNFTLKIRSTKLEDSAMYFCASTEEGGTEAFFGQGTRLTVV.

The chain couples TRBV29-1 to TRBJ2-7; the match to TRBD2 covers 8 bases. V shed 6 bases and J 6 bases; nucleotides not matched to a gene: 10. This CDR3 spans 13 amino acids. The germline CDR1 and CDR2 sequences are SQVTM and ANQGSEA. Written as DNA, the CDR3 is TGCAGCGTCGCCCTTAGCGGGATGGGCGAGCAGTACTTC. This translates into CSVALSGMGEQYF.

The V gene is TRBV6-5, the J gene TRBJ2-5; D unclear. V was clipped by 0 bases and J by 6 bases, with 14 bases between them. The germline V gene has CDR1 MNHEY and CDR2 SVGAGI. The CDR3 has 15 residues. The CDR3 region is CASSYSVGSRKTQYF. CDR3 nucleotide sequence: TGTGCCAGCAGTTACTCCGTTGGGTCCAGGAAGACCCAGTACTTC.

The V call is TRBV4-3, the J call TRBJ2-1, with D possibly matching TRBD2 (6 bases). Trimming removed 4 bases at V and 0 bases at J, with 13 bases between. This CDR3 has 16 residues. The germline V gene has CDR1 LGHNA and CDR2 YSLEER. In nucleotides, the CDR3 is TGCGCCAGCAGCCGTCAGCTAGCGATCTCCTACAATGAGCAGTTCTTC. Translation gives CASSRQLAISYNEQFF.

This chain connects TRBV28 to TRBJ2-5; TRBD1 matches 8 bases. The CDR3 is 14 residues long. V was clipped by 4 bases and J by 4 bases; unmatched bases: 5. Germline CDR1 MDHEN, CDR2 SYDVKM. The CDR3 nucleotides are TGTGCCAGCAGTTCCCAGGACAGGGTAGAGACCCAGTACTTC. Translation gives CASSSQDRVETQYF.

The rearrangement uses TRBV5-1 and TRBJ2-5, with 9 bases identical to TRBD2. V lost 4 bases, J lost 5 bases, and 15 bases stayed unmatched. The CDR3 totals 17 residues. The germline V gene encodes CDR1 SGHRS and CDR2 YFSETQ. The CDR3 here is CASSPIPGREGKETQYF. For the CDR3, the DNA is TGCGCCAGCAGCCCAATACCCGGGCGGGAGGGGAAGGAGACCCAGTACTTC.

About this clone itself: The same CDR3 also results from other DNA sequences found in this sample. Written as DNA, the CDR3 is TGCGCCAGCAGCTTGGCGGGACTAGCGGCCTACAATGAGCAGTTCTTC. Amino acid sequence: CASSLAGLAAYNEQFF. The V call is TRBV5-1, the J call TRBJ2-1, with 11 bases that match TRBD2. This CDR3 is built from 16 residues. The germline CDR1 and CDR2 sequences are SGHRS and YFSETQ. Trimming removed 0 bases from V and 2 bases from J; junction bases left unmatched: 1.

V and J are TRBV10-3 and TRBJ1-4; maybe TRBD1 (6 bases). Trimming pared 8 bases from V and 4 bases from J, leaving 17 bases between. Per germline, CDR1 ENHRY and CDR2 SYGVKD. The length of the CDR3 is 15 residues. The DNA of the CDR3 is TGTGCCATCCGGGACACTGACGATCTTAATGAAAAACTGTTTTTT. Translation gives CAIRDTDDLNEKLFF.

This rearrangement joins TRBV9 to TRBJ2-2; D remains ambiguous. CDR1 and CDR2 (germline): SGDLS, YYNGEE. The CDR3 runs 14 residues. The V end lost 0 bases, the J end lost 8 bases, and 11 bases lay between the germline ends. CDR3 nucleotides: TGTGCCAGCAGCGTAGTCCCTCGCGGAGGGGAGCTGTTTTTT. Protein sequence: CASSVVPRGGELFF.

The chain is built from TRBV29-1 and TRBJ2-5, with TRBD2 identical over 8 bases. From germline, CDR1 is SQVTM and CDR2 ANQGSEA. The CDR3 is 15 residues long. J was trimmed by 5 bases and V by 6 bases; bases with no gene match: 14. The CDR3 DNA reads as TGCAGCGTGGCGGGAGGAGGGGGAGCCTGGGAGACCCAGTACTTC. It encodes CSVAGGGGAWETQYF.